A selection of T cell receptor beta chains follows, all from one sample in a study of shared clonotypes between healthy human individuals. TCRdb's table, derived via immunoSEQ multiplex PCR, lists solely in-frame clones and lacks some. Among roughly 1,800,000 clones, about 95% were seen once, and the ten largest hold 0.95% to 1.5%. Sequenced: naive CD8+ T cells sorted from blood. The receptors originated from a man younger than 35 in good health. Both conserved end residues are part of each CDR3. The D gene is left open where the match is weak. Not every row has a clone size; where given, it reads once, few, many or a size class.

clone_size: .; j_call: TRBJ1-4; v_call: TRBV27; d_call: TRBD1; cdr3_aa: CASSPRGPHEKLFF; cdr3_nt: TGTGCCAGCAGTCCAAGGGGGCCTCATGAAAAACTGTTTTTT
clone_size: .; j_call: TRBJ2-2; v_call: TRBV7-6; d_call: TRBD2; cdr3_aa: CASSAYTSGFTGELFF; cdr3_nt: TGTGCCAGCAGCGCATACACTAGCGGGTTCACCGGGGAGCTGTTTTTT
clone_size: .; j_call: TRBJ2-3; v_call: TRBV28; d_call: .; cdr3_aa: CASISSTDTQYF; cdr3_nt: TGTGCCAGCATTAGTAGCACGGATACGCAGTATTTT
clone_size: .; j_call: TRBJ2-7; v_call: TRBV4-2; d_call: .; cdr3_aa: CASSQREGSEQCF; cdr3_nt: TGTGCCAGCAGCCAACGGGAAGGTTCGGAGCAGTGCTTC
clone_size: once; j_call: TRBJ2-5; v_call: TRBV6-5; d_call: .; cdr3_aa: CASSYSPAGPGETQYF; cdr3_nt: TGTGCCAGCAGTTACTCCCCCGCAGGCCCGGGGGAGACCCAGTACTTC
clone_size: .; j_call: TRBJ2-7; v_call: TRBV30; d_call: .; cdr3_aa: CAGQVGSSYEQYF; cdr3_nt: TGTGCCGGGCAAGTCGGCAGCTCCTACGAGCAGTACTTC
clone_size: .; j_call: TRBJ1-5; v_call: TRBV7-9; d_call: .; cdr3_aa: CASSTSIGESPYNQPQHF; cdr3_nt: TGTGCCAGCAGCACCAGTATAGGGGAGAGTCCTTACAATCAGCCCCAGCATTTT
clone_size: .; j_call: TRBJ2-7; v_call: TRBV29-1; d_call: .; cdr3_aa: CSVEDPDYYEQYF; cdr3_nt: TGCAGCGTTGAAGACCCAGACTACTACGAGCAGTACTTC
clone_size: .; j_call: TRBJ1-5; v_call: TRBV28; d_call: TRBD1; cdr3_aa: CASSLLTGTENQPQHF; cdr3_nt: TGTGCCAGCAGTTTATTGACAGGGACGGAAAATCAGCCCCAGCATTTT
clone_size: .; j_call: TRBJ1-1; v_call: TRBV27; d_call: .; cdr3_aa: CASSLTVNTEAFF; cdr3_nt: TGTGCCAGCAGTTTGACAGTGAACACTGAAGCTTTCTTT
clone_size: .; j_call: TRBJ2-5; v_call: TRBV27; d_call: TRBD2; cdr3_aa: CASSLLAGGPETQYF; cdr3_nt: TGTGCCAGCAGTTTACTCGCGGGAGGGCCGGAGACCCAGTACTTC
clone_size: once; j_call: TRBJ1-2; v_call: TRBV6-5; d_call: .; cdr3_aa: CASSYGTQGDYTF; cdr3_nt: TGTGCCAGCAGTTACGGGACACAGGGTGACTACACCTTC
clone_size: .; j_call: TRBJ2-5; v_call: TRBV7-3; d_call: .; cdr3_aa: CASPPGPETQYF; cdr3_nt: TGTGCCAGCCCTCCCGGGCCAGAGACCCAGTACTTC
clone_size: .; j_call: TRBJ1-1; v_call: TRBV13; d_call: .; cdr3_aa: CASSLLARDTEAFF; cdr3_nt: TGTGCCAGCAGTCTCCTCGCTCGCGACACTGAAGCTTTCTTT
clone_size: once; j_call: TRBJ2-5; v_call: TRBV25-1; d_call: TRBD1; cdr3_aa: CASSDLWDREETQYF; cdr3_nt: TGTGCCAGCAGTGACTTGTGGGACAGGGAAGAGACCCAGTACTTC
clone_size: .; j_call: TRBJ2-3; v_call: TRBV7-9; d_call: TRBD2; cdr3_aa: CASSSGLAGGTDTQYF; cdr3_nt: TGTGCCAGCAGCTCCGGACTAGCGGGGGGCACAGATACGCAGTATTTT
clone_size: .; j_call: TRBJ1-2; v_call: TRBV7-6; d_call: .; cdr3_aa: CASSLKSGSDGYTF; cdr3_nt: TGTGCCAGCAGCTTAAAGTCAGGGTCTGATGGCTACACCTTC
clone_size: .; j_call: TRBJ1-2; v_call: TRBV13; d_call: TRBD1; cdr3_aa: CASSPLGQGLPGYTF; cdr3_nt: TGTGCCAGCAGCCCCCTGGGACAGGGGCTCCCTGGCTACACCTTC
clone_size: .; j_call: TRBJ2-1; v_call: TRBV5-6; d_call: TRBD2; cdr3_aa: CASSFSTSGSYNEQFF; cdr3_nt: TGTGCCAGCAGCTTTAGCACTAGCGGGAGCTACAATGAGCAGTTCTTC
clone_size: .; j_call: TRBJ2-2; v_call: TRBV15; d_call: .; cdr3_aa: CATSSTPNTGELFF; cdr3_nt: TGTGCCACCAGCTCGACTCCAAACACCGGGGAGCTGTTTTTT
clone_size: .; j_call: TRBJ1-6; v_call: TRBV4-1; d_call: TRBD1; cdr3_aa: CASSQEGQVSPLHF; cdr3_nt: TGCGCCAGCAGCCAAGAAGGACAGGTCTCACCCCTCCACTTT
clone_size: .; j_call: TRBJ1-6; v_call: TRBV19; d_call: .; cdr3_aa: CASSIALGPLHF; cdr3_nt: TGTGCCAGTAGTATAGCCCTAGGTCCCCTCCACTTT
clone_size: .; j_call: TRBJ2-1; v_call: TRBV7-2; d_call: .; cdr3_aa: CASSPSYEQFF; cdr3_nt: TGTGCCAGCAGCCCCAGCTATGAGCAGTTCTTC
clone_size: few; j_call: TRBJ1-2; v_call: TRBV2; d_call: TRBD1; cdr3_aa: CASSDRTGNGYTF; cdr3_nt: TGTGCCAGCAGTGACCGGACAGGCAATGGCTACACCTTC
clone_size: few; j_call: TRBJ2-7; v_call: TRBV5-1; d_call: .; cdr3_aa: CASSLLPAGGLGYEQYF; cdr3_nt: TGCGCCAGCAGCTTACTTCCCGCCGGAGGACTGGGTTACGAGCAGTACTTC
clone_size: .; j_call: TRBJ2-3; v_call: TRBV9; d_call: .; cdr3_aa: CASSPPGVSTDTQYF; cdr3_nt: TGTGCCAGCAGCCCCCCGGGGGTAAGCACAGATACGCAGTATTTT
clone_size: .; j_call: TRBJ2-7; v_call: TRBV7-2; d_call: .; cdr3_aa: CASSLIDGNYEQYF; cdr3_nt: TGTGCCAGCAGCTTAATTGACGGAAACTACGAGCAGTACTTC
clone_size: .; j_call: TRBJ1-2; v_call: TRBV7-2; d_call: .; cdr3_aa: CASSFGGGDYGYTF; cdr3_nt: TGTGCCAGCAGCTTCGGGGGAGGGGACTATGGCTACACCTTC
clone_size: .; j_call: TRBJ2-1; v_call: TRBV7-2; d_call: TRBD2; cdr3_aa: CASSLGGTTGDEQFF; cdr3_nt: TGTGCCAGCAGCTTAGGAGGGACTACCGGCGATGAGCAGTTCTTC
clone_size: .; j_call: TRBJ2-3; v_call: TRBV27; d_call: .; cdr3_aa: CASSFQGSADTQYF; cdr3_nt: TGTGCCAGCAGTTTCCAGGGGAGCGCAGATACGCAGTATTTT
clone_size: .; j_call: TRBJ2-1; v_call: TRBV7-8; d_call: .; cdr3_aa: CASSLAKYNEQFF; cdr3_nt: TGTGCCAGCAGCTTAGCGAAGTACAATGAGCAGTTCTTC
clone_size: .; j_call: TRBJ2-7; v_call: TRBV6-5; d_call: TRBD1; cdr3_aa: CASSVTGTGGDEQYF; cdr3_nt: TGTGCCAGCAGTGTCACCGGGACAGGGGGAGACGAGCAGTACTTC
clone_size: .; j_call: TRBJ1-1; v_call: TRBV6-5; d_call: .; cdr3_aa: CASSYTRTNTEAFF; cdr3_nt: TGTGCCAGCAGTTACACCAGGACGAACACTGAAGCTTTCTTT